This T cell receptor beta chain was observed in a study of T cells in Graves' hyperthyroidism and ophthalmopathy. RNA transcripts yielded amplified TCR beta CDR3 regions. HTBI primers were the set used in a first-round RT-PCR of the TCR CDR3. TCRdb reprocessed the multiplex PCR reads with MiXCR, giving one entry per CDR3 protein. This sample yields more than 300,000 distinct CDR3 sequences, of which roughly 14% are seen a single time; about 19% belongs to the top ten. The CDR3 covers 18 residues. Germline lookup yields CDR1 SGHTA and CDR2 FQGTGA. The junction had 15 bases not matched to a gene; V was cut back by 3 bases and J by 5 bases.

This chain uses TRBV7-3 with TRBJ2-1, with 8 bases that match TRBD1. This TCR was recovered from a woman aged 25 to 39 with Graves' ophthalmopathy. Sequences were obtained from blood. This CDR3 reads CASSFLPKDRVRNNEQFF. For the CDR3, the DNA is TGTGCCAGCAGCTTCTTACCGAAGGACAGGGTAAGGAACAATGAGCAGTTCTTC.